A selection of T cell receptor beta chains follows, all from one sample in a study of blood T cell repertoires in COVID-19. Measured with immunoSEQ multiplex PCR; TCRdb has only the in-frame clones, and not every one. The repertoire holds fewer than 400,000 clones, 65% to 85% seen once, with about 2.7% in the top ten. The sequenced material came from peripheral blood. The receptors originated from a man aged 25 to 40 with active or convalescent COVID-19. Each CDR3 is given with its conserved first and last residue. A D gene is named only where the DNA matches it firmly. For some rows the clone size is stated as once, few or many, or as a class when expanded; others skip it.

TRBV18,-,TRBD2,TRBJ2-1,TGTGCCAGCTCACCTACTAGCGGGAGTAATGAGCAGTTCTTC,CASSPTSGSNEQFF
TRBV5-4,-,TRBD1,TRBJ2-7,TGTGCCAGCAGCTTGTTGGGTGGGACAGGGTTGGGTCGGGTAACCTACGAGCAGTACTTC,CASSLLGGTGLGRVTYEQYF
TRBV3-1/TRBV3-2,-,-,TRBJ1-3,TGTGCCAGCAGCCCTCTGGGGCCGAGCTCTGGAAACACCATATATTTT,CASSPLGPSSGNTIYF
TRBV24-1,-,-,TRBJ2-5,TGTGCCACCAGTGACTACGTTGTAGCGGAACAAGAGACCCAGTACTTC,CATSDYVVAEQETQYF
TRBV6-2/TRBV6-3,-,-,TRBJ1-2,TGTGCCAGCAGTTACTCGATTCAAGCGCCTTATGGCTACACCTTC,CASSYSIQAPYGYTF
TRBV7-3,few,TRBD2,TRBJ2-1,TGTGCCAGCAGCCCGGGACTAGCGGGGACGGGGCAGTTCTTC,CASSPGLAGTGQFF
TRBV4-2,-,TRBD1,TRBJ1-5,TGTGCCAGCAGCCAAGGGGACAGGGATATGGAGCCCCAGCATTTT,CASSQGDRDMEPQHF
TRBV6-6,-,-,TRBJ1-2,TGTGCCAGCAGCTCCCCGGGACAACCATATGGCTACACCTTC,CASSSPGQPYGYTF
TRBV30,-,-,TRBJ1-3,TGTGCCTGGAGTGTCGACTACTCAAACACCATATATTTT,CAWSVDYSNTIYF
TRBV6-5,-,-,TRBJ1-2,TGTGCCAGCAGAGCCTCGGGAAACTATGGCTACACCTTC,CASRASGNYGYTF
TRBV29-1,-,TRBD2,TRBJ2-5,TGCAGCGTCGGGGAGGGTAAGACCCAGTACTTC,CSVGEGKTQYF
TRBV6-1,-,-,TRBJ2-1,TGTGCCAGCAGTGAACGTCGGTTTGGAGGGCAGTTCTTC,CASSERRFGGQFF
TRBV3-1/TRBV3-2,many,TRBD1,TRBJ2-1,TGTGCCAGCAGCCGAAGGACAGGGGGAAATGAGCAGTTCTTC,CASSRRTGGNEQFF
TRBV5-5,-,TRBD1,TRBJ1-1,TGTGCCAGCAGCTTACCACAGGGGGCAGGGACTGAAGCTTTCTTT,CASSLPQGAGTEAFF
TRBV11-2,-,TRBD2,TRBJ2-2,TGTGCCAGCAGCTCCCTTAAGACTAGCGGGAGATGGTCCGGGGAGCTGTTTTTT,CASSSLKTSGRWSGELFF
TRBV20-1,-,TRBD1,TRBJ1-5,TGCAGTGCTAGTAGTAGTAGGGGACAGGATGACCAGCCCCAGCATTTT,CSASSSRGQDDQPQHF
TRBV5-1,-,TRBD2,TRBJ2-5,TGCGCCAGCACAAGGACTAGCGGGGTACAAGAGACCCAGTACTTC,CASTRTSGVQETQYF
TRBV7-2,-,TRBD2,TRBJ2-5,TGTGCCAGCAGCTTAACTAGCGGGAGGCAAGAGACCCAGTACTTC,CASSLTSGRQETQYF
TRBV25-1,-,-,TRBJ2-7,TGTGCCAGCAGTCTCTTACCGGGTTACGAGCAGTACTTC,CASSLLPGYEQYF
TRBV5-6,-,TRBD2,TRBJ2-7,TGTGCCAGCAGCTCCAAGGGGGGACTAGCGGGCCAGCCCCCCTACGAGCAGTACTTC,CASSSKGGLAGQPPYEQYF
TRBV30,-,-,TRBJ2-3,TGTGCCTGGAGTGTAACTAGCACAGATACGCAGTATTTT,CAWSVTSTDTQYF
TRBV24-1,-,TRBD2,TRBJ2-5,TGTGCCACCAGTGATTTGTCGGGGGGGGCCGGAGAGACCCAGTACTTC,CATSDLSGGAGETQYF
TRBV5-1,once,-,TRBJ2-5,TGCGCCAGCGACTTCGACGGGGGGCGGGAGACCCAGTACTTC,CASDFDGGRETQYF
TRBV25-1,few,TRBD1,TRBJ1-2,TGTGCCAGCACAGGGGGCTATGGCTACACCTTC,CASTGGYGYTF
TRBV2,-,TRBD1,TRBJ1-3,TGTGCCAGCAGAGGGACAGCTGGAAACACCATATATTTT,CASRGTAGNTIYF
TRBV7-9,-,TRBD2,TRBJ2-1,TGTGCCAGCAGCTTCCGACTAGCGGTGCGGCATGTCGATGAGCAGTTCTTC,CASSFRLAVRHVDEQFF
TRBV28,-,TRBD2,TRBJ2-3,TGTGCCAGCAGTTTCCCCCGGGGAGGGGCAACAGATACGCAGTATTTT,CASSFPRGGATDTQYF
TRBV20-1,-,TRBD1,TRBJ1-5,TGCAGTGCTAGTAAGACAGGGAATTATCAGCCCCAGCATTTT,CSASKTGNYQPQHF
TRBV28,-,-,TRBJ2-7,TGTGCCAGCAGTTTCAATTTAGCGGAGTACTTC,CASSFNLAEYF
TRBV7-2,-,TRBD2,TRBJ2-3,TGTGCCAGCAGCTCTCAAGCGGGAGGACCAGATACGCAGTATTTT,CASSSQAGGPDTQYF
TRBV5-4,-,-,TRBJ2-7,TGTGCCAGCAGCCAGGACACTGAGAGCTCCTACGAGCAGTACTTC,CASSQDTESSYEQYF
TRBV16,-,-,TRBJ1-5,TGTGCCAGCAGCCAAAGGGCAGGGCATCAGCCCCAGCATTTT,CASSQRAGHQPQHF
TRBV19,-,TRBD2,TRBJ2-7,TGTGCCAGTAGTCTAGCGGGAGCTAGAAGGGGCTCCTACGAGCAGTACTTC,CASSLAGARRGSYEQYF
TRBV4-2,-,-,TRBJ2-4,TGTGCCAGCAGCCAAGATGTCCGGGGAGCCAAAAACATTCAGTACTTC,CASSQDVRGAKNIQYF
TRBV10-1,-,-,TRBJ2-5,TGCGCCAGCACCAGGTCGGAGACCCAGTACTTC,CASTRSETQYF
TRBV4-1,few,-,TRBJ1-4,TGCGCCAGCAGCCAAGGGCTCTCCAGCGTGAAACTGTTTTTT,CASSQGLSSVKLFF
TRBV4-1,few,-,TRBJ1-5,TGCGCCAGCAGCCAAGGTTACGGGGAAGATCAGCCCCAGCATTTT,CASSQGYGEDQPQHF
TRBV19,-,TRBD1,TRBJ2-1,TGTGCCAGCCGGGACAGGGGGAGTACCAACGAGCAGTTCTTC,CASRDRGSTNEQFF
TRBV5-6,-,TRBD2,TRBJ2-1,TGTGCCAGCAGCTTCGGGACTAGCGGGATCAATGAGCAGTTCTTC,CASSFGTSGINEQFF
TRBV29-1,few,TRBD1,TRBJ2-1,TGCACCGTGACAGGGAAGAGCTCCTACAATGAGCAGTTCTTC,CTVTGKSSYNEQFF
TRBV5-8,-,TRBD1,TRBJ1-4,TGTGCCAGCAGCTTTTCCGGACAGGCTAATGAAAAACTGTTTTTT,CASSFSGQANEKLFF
TRBV12-3/TRBV12-4,-,-,TRBJ2-7,TGTGCCAGCAGCCCGAGGGGGTTCGAGCAGTACTTC,CASSPRGFEQYF
TRBV9,-,-,TRBJ1-4,TGTGCCAGCAGCGCGAGGGAGGGGACTAATGAAAAACTGTTTTTT,CASSAREGTNEKLFF
TRBV6-1,-,-,TRBJ2-3,TGTGCCAGCAGTGAATGGGGCAGCTCGTTCACAGATACGCAGTATTTT,CASSEWGSSFTDTQYF
TRBV10-3,-,TRBD1,TRBJ1-1,TGTGCCATCAGTGGCCGACAGGGAGTAATCACTGAAGCTTTCTTT,CAISGRQGVITEAFF
TRBV30,-,-,TRBJ1-2,TGTGCCCTCACAACAGGGTTTAACTATGGCTACACCTTC,CALTTGFNYGYTF
TRBV5-1,-,-,TRBJ2-1,TGCGCCAGCAGCTTGGGACCGGGGGGCGGAAATGAGCAGTTCTTC,CASSLGPGGGNEQFF
TRBV3-1/TRBV3-2,-,TRBD1,TRBJ2-2,TGTGCCAGCAGCCAAGGGAACCGGGACAGGGGGTCGACCGGGGAGCTGTTTTTT,CASSQGNRDRGSTGELFF
TRBV11-3,-,TRBD1,TRBJ2-2,TGTGCCAGCAGCTTGAGAGGACAGGGGGCCACCGGGGAGCTGTTTTTT,CASSLRGQGATGELFF